Below, 21 T cell receptor beta chains from the same sample are listed, as sequenced in a study of PD-L1 blockade in urothelial cancer. Documented time point: pretreatment peripheral blood. Profiled with immunoSEQ multiplex PCR; TCRdb holds only in-frame clones, not every one. The table lists 75,000 to 95,000 clones, 70% to 90% of them singletons. The material was PBMCs, obtained around atezolizumab (anti-PD-L1) treatment. Receptors were obtained from a man between 40 and 49 years old with urothelial cancer.

This sequence joins TRBV7-9 and TRBJ2-1, with a weak D call TRBD2 (5 bases). The CDR3 is made up of 15 amino acids. The germline V and J ends were trimmed by 0 bases and 9 bases, with 15 bases remaining between them. Germline V gene sequence: CDR1 SEHNR, CDR2 FQNEAQ (reference sequence). Here the CDR3 reads CASSLAEVASSEQFF. The CDR3 DNA reads TGTGCCAGCAGCTTAGCCGAGGTAGCGAGTAGTGAGCAGTTCTTC.

This clone was recorded many times. The CDR3 region has the DNA TGCGCCAGCAGCCAAGACGGGCTAGCGGGAGTAACGGGGGAGCTGTTTTTT. It specifies CASSQDGLAGVTGELFF. The chain couples TRBV4-1 to TRBJ2-2; 10 nucleotides agree with TRBD2. The germline CDR1 and CDR2 sequences are MGHRA and YSYEKL. The CDR3 spans 17 residues. J was trimmed by 8 bases and V by 0 bases; bases with no gene match: 9.

The chain is built from TRBV18 and TRBJ2-2; 8 bases line up with TRBD1. The CDR3 is 15 amino acids. V trimming: 2 bases; J trimming: 5 bases; junction bases outside the gene matches: 4. CDR1 is KGHSH, CDR2 LQKENI, per germline. The CDR3 loop is CASSPSRGRTGELFF. CDR3 nucleotide sequence: TGTGCCAGCTCACCATCCAGGGGGCGTACCGGGGAGCTGTTTTTT.

The chain recombines TRBV11-2 with TRBJ1-4; D call uncertain. Germline CDR1 is SGHAT and CDR2 is FQNNGV. The CDR3 is made up of 15 amino acids. V lost 6 bases, J lost 0 bases, and 11 bases lay in between. CDR3 protein: CASRPNSATNEKLFF. CDR3 DNA sequence: TGTGCCAGCAGGCCTAACAGTGCAACTAATGAAAAACTGTTTTTT.

V usage is TRBV28 and J usage is TRBJ1-5, with D tentatively TRBD1 (5 bases). The CDR3 extends over 15 amino acids. Germline V lookup: CDR1 MDHEN, CDR2 SYDVKM. V lost 6 bases to trimming and J lost 7 bases, with 19 bases between them. The chain's CDR3 is CASSLRAGRRQPQHF. For the CDR3, the DNA is TGTGCCAGCAGCCTCAGGGCGGGAAGGAGGCAGCCCCAGCATTTT.

The CDR3: CASSDGYRGGAFF. Written as DNA, the CDR3 is TGTGCCAGCAGTGACGGCTATCGGGGGGGAGCTTTCTTT. The V gene is TRBV6-6, the J gene TRBJ1-1; a weak D match, TRBD1 (5 bases). The CDR3 is made up of 13 amino acids. Trimming removed 5 bases at V and 10 bases at J, with 17 bases between. CDR1 and CDR2 from the germline V gene are MNHNY and SVGAGI (reference sequence).

The chain uses TRBV19 and TRBJ2-1; 7 bases line up with TRBD2. The V gene's germline CDR1 is LNHDA and CDR2 SQIVND (reference sequence). Unmatched junction bases numbered 7, after V lost 7 bases and J lost 4 bases. The CDR3 is made up of 14 amino acids. In DNA form, the CDR3 reads TGTGCCAGTAAGCTAGCGGAGGGGTACAATGAGCAGTTCTTC. Its protein is CASKLAEGYNEQFF. Combining the CDR3 with reference TRBV19 and TRBJ2-1 gives the whole variable domain DGGITQSPKYLFRKEGQNVTLSCEQNLNHDAMYWYRQDPGQGLRLIYYSQIVNDFQKGDIAEGYSVSREKKESFPLTVTSAQKNPTAFYLCASKLAEGYNEQFFGPGTRLTVL.

The chain couples TRBV28 to TRBJ2-5, with TRBD1 identical over 8 bases. Unmatched junction bases numbered 14, after V lost 6 bases and J lost 5 bases. This CDR3 has 16 amino acids. Per the germline V gene, CDR1 is MDHEN and CDR2 is SYDVKM. The CDR3: CASSQNAQGARETQYF. CDR3 bases: TGTGCCAGCAGCCAGAACGCTCAGGGGGCGAGGGAGACCCAGTACTTC.

This clone was detected only once. The chain couples TRBV28 to TRBJ2-3; tentative D call: TRBD2 (6 bases). Per the germline V gene, CDR1 is MDHEN and CDR2 is SYDVKM. V was pared by 11 bases and J by 4 bases, with 16 bases between. There are 13 residues in the CDR3. This CDR3 reads CAAPLGGADTQYF. In nucleotides, the CDR3 is TGTGCCGCACCACTGGGCGGGGCAGATACGCAGTATTTT.

The chain combines TRBV4-1 with TRBJ2-3, with D possibly TRBD1 on 5 matching bases. Germline V lookup: CDR1 MGHRA, CDR2 YSYEKL. Trimming removed 5 bases at V and 5 bases at J, with 17 bases between. The CDR3 has 15 amino acids. The DNA for the CDR3 is TGCGCCAGCAGCATAGAATCCAGGGTGAGAGATACGCAGTATTTT. Residues: CASSIESRVRDTQYF.

The V gene is TRBV30, the J gene TRBJ2-7; TRBD1 is a possible D gene (6 bases). Germline V gives CDR1 GTSNPN, CDR2 SVGIG (reference sequence). Trimming took 1 base from V and 7 from J, leaving 11 bases between them. This CDR3 is 12 amino acids long. The CDR3 nucleotides read TGTGCCTGGAGTGAACAGGGTCGAGAGCAGTACTTC. This sequence encodes CAWSEQGREQYF.

This chain joins TRBV5-1 and TRBJ2-7, with 10 positions matching TRBD1. The V gene's germline CDR1 is SGHRS and CDR2 YFSETQ. The V segment lost 5 bases and the J segment 5 bases; nucleotides outside the gene matches: 10. CDR3 size: 15 residues. Written as DNA, the CDR3 is TGCGCCAGCAGTTATGCCGGTGGGACAGGGGACGAGCAGTACTTC. This sequence encodes CASSYAGGTGDEQYF.

This chain joins TRBV5-6 and TRBJ2-7; 8 bases agree with TRBD2. Losses at the gene ends were 1 base for V and 8 bases for J; bases not matched to a gene: 8. The CDR3 covers 14 residues. CDR1 is SGHDT and CDR2 is YYEEEE in the germline V gene. This CDR3 is CASSLSSGSNKQYF. CDR3 DNA sequence: TGTGCCAGCAGCTTGAGCAGCGGGAGTAACAAGCAGTACTTC.

V gene TRBV27 combines with J gene TRBJ2-2; 11 bases are a match to TRBD1. The junction had 8 bases not matched to a gene; V was cut back by 5 bases and J by 6 bases. The CDR3 runs to 16 residues. Germline V gene data show CDR1 as MNHEY and CDR2 as SMNVEV (reference sequence). The CDR3 sequence: CASSPARTGGPGELFF. CDR3 sequence (DNA): TGTGCCAGCAGTCCGGCCCGGACAGGGGGCCCCGGGGAGCTGTTTTTT.

The V call is TRBV9, the J call TRBJ1-4; 11 positions match TRBD1. The germline V gene has CDR1 SGDLS and CDR2 YYNGEE. The CDR3 is made up of 17 amino acids. Germline trimming cut 2 bases from V and 8 bases from J; bases unmatched to any gene: 11. The CDR3 loop reads CASSVTPGTGGGEKLFF. The CDR3 DNA follows: TGTGCCAGCAGCGTGACCCCAGGGACAGGGGGGGGCGAAAAACTGTTTTTT.

This clone came up once. The J gene is TRBJ1-5, the V gene TRBV7-9, with 8 bases lining up with TRBD1. After removal of 5 bases from V and 4 bases from J, the junction contained 4 bases not matched to a gene. The CDR3 runs to 14 residues. From germline, CDR1 is SEHNR and CDR2 FQNEAQ (reference sequence). CDR3 DNA sequence: TGTGCCAGCAGCCGGGGACAGGTTAATCAGCCCCAGCATTTT. This codes for CASSRGQVNQPQHF.

The chain links TRBV6-5 to TRBJ1-3, with D hard to call. V was cut by 5 bases and J by 3 bases, with 14 bases left in between. CDR1 and CDR2 from the germline V gene are MNHEY and SVGAGI. CDR3 length equals 15 residues. This chain's CDR3 is CASSLRLGGGNTIYF. In nucleotides, the CDR3 is TGTGCCAGCAGTCTCCGACTCGGAGGTGGAAACACCATATATTTT.

The chain combines TRBV7-2 with TRBJ1-1; 7 positions match TRBD1. The CDR3 has 15 amino acids. Germline lookup yields CDR1 SGHTA and CDR2 FQGNSA. The ends lost 5 bases at V and 0 bases at J; junction bases unmatched: 6. As DNA, the CDR3 is TGTGCCAGCAGCCCCCCCGGGACAGTGAACACTGAAGCTTTCTTT. Its protein product is CASSPPGTVNTEAFF.

The DNA of the CDR3 is TGTGCCAGCAGCCGGACCCGGGGCACCGGGGAGCTGTTTTTT. Its translation: CASSRTRGTGELFF. The rearrangement uses TRBV5-8 and TRBJ2-2; perhaps TRBD2 as D (5 bases). CDR3 length: 14 amino acids. Germline assignment: CDR1 SGHTS and CDR2 YDEGEE. V lost 4 bases and J 4 bases, leaving 11 bases between the germline ends.

V usage is TRBV4-2 and J usage is TRBJ2-2; D is perhaps TRBD2 (6 bases). The CDR3 extends over 15 amino acids. CDR1 and CDR2 from the germline V gene are LGHNA and YNFKEQ. The V and J ends lost 6 bases and 6 bases respectively, with 17 bases between them. CDR3 sequence: CASRQIARRAGELFF. The CDR3 nucleotides are TGTGCCAGCAGGCAAATAGCTAGGAGGGCCGGGGAGCTGTTTTTT.

The chain combines TRBV28 with TRBJ2-7; 7 bases align to TRBD2. V was clipped by 3 bases and J by 7 bases; unmatched bases: 21. The CDR3 is 18 amino acids. The germline V gene encodes CDR1 MDHEN and CDR2 SYDVKM. In nucleotides, the CDR3 is TGTGCCAGCAGTTTCTTACTCAATCGCGGGAGCCCCCTCCAAGAGCAGTACTTC. Translating it yields CASSFLLNRGSPLQEQYF.